This TCR beta chain was identified in a study of cytotoxic CD8 clonotypes in ibrutinib-treated CLL. The V and J ends lost 1 base and 3 bases respectively, with 6 bases between them. Germline-derived CDR1 and CDR2 are SGHTA and FQGNSA. The CDR3 length is 13 residues. The protocol was immunoSEQ multiplex PCR, while the TCRdb copy is restricted to in-frame clones and leaves out a portion. The sample has under 300,000 clones; 70% are singletons. This TCR was sampled from a human donor with chronic lymphocytic leukemia. The rearrangement joins TRBV7-2 to TRBJ1-2; the D is unclear. Sequencing used PBMCs, obtained after 24 months of ibrutinib treatment. CDR3 sequence: CASSLVTDYGYTF. In nucleotides, the CDR3 is TGTGCCAGCAGCTTAGTAACGGACTATGGCTACACCTTC.